A single sample is the source of the 5 T cell receptor beta chains below, sequenced in a study of radiotherapy plus CTLA-4 blockade in lung cancer. TCRdb's copy holds only in-frame clones and misses some; the assay was immunoSEQ multiplex PCR. The table records about 80,000 clones, about 87% of them present only once. Source: peripheral blood, taken from a patient treated with radiotherapy plus ipilimumab. These receptors all stem from a human donor with non-small cell lung cancer who had stable disease on radiotherapy plus ipilimumab.

The chain links TRBV18 to TRBJ2-1; 10 nucleotides align to TRBD2. Losses at the gene ends were 4 bases for V and 10 bases for J; bases not matched to a gene: 16. Germline V CDR1 and CDR2: KGHSH, LQKENI. CDR3 length: 17 residues. The CDR3 DNA is TGTGCCAGCTCACGCGATCTACAGCGGGGGGGCCCTCGGGAGCAGTTCTTC. It specifies CASSRDLQRGGPREQFF.

This chain links TRBV28 with TRBJ2-7; tentative D call: TRBD2 (6 bases). V was trimmed by 6 bases and J by 0 bases, leaving 27 bases between them. The CDR3 loop spans 19 amino acids. Germline CDR1 MDHEN, CDR2 SYDVKM. The CDR3 DNA is TGTGCCAGCAGAACCCTATTCGCGAAGGGCGGGGTGCTCTCCTACGAGCAGTACTTC. It specifies CASRTLFAKGGVLSYEQYF. Using reference TRBV28 and TRBJ2-7 for the parts outside the CDR3, the full variable domain is DVKVTQSSRYLVKRTGEKVFLECVQDMDHENMFWYRQDPGLGLRLIYFSYDVKMKEKGDIPEGYSVSREKKERFSLILESASTNQTSMYLCASRTLFAKGGVLSYEQYFGPGTRLTVT.

The chain joins TRBV6-6 to TRBJ2-3; 9 bases agree with TRBD1. Germline V CDR1 and CDR2: MNHNY, SVGAGI (reference sequence). This CDR3 is 14 amino acids long. V gave up 8 bases and J gave up 1 base; unmatched junction bases: 4. This CDR3 reads CASSRDRGTDTQYF. In DNA, the CDR3 is TGTGCCAGCTCCCGGGACAGGGGCACAGATACGCAGTATTTT.

The chain joins TRBV5-1 to TRBJ2-5, with TRBD2 matching over 12 bases. V gave up 3 bases and J gave up 1 base; unmatched junction bases: 7. Germline CDR1 and CDR2: SGHRS and YFSETQ. This CDR3 is built from 17 residues. CDR3 amino acids: CASSSGLAGTAQETQYF. The CDR3, as DNA: TGCGCCAGCAGCTCGGGACTAGCGGGTACCGCCCAAGAGACCCAGTACTTC.

V and J are TRBV4-1 and TRBJ2-5, with 14 positions matching TRBD2. The CDR3 runs to 17 residues. Germline V lookup: CDR1 MGHRA, CDR2 YSYEKL. Germline trimming cut 4 bases from V and 3 bases from J; bases unmatched to any gene: 7. The CDR3 region has the DNA TGCGCCAGCAGCCCCGGGCTGGGACTAGCGGGAGAAGAGACCCAGTACTTC. It translates to CASSPGLGLAGEETQYF.